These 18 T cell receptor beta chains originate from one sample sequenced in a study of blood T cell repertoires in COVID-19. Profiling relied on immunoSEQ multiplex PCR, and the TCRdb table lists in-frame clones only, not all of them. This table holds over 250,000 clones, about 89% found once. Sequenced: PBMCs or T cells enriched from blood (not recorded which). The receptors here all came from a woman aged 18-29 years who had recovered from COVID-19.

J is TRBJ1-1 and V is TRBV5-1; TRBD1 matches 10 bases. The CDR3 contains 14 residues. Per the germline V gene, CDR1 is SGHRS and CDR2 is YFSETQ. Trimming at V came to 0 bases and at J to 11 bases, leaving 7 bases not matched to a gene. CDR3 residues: CASSLADRGRGAFF. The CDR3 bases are TGCGCCAGCAGCTTGGCCGACAGGGGGCGCGGGGCTTTCTTT.

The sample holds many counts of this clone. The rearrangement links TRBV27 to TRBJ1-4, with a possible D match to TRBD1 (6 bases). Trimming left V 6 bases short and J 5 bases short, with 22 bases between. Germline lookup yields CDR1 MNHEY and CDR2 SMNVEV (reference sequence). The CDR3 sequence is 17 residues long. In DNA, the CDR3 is TGTGCCAGCAGAAAAATTGGAACCAGGGGCAGGAATGAAAAACTGTTTTTT. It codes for CASRKIGTRGRNEKLFF.

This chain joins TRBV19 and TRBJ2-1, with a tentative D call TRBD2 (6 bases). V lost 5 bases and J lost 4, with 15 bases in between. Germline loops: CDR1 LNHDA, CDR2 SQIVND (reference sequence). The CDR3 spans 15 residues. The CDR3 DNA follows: TGTGCCAGTAGTGGGAGGACTGCATCTTACAATGAGCAGTTCTTC. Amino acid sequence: CASSGRTASYNEQFF.

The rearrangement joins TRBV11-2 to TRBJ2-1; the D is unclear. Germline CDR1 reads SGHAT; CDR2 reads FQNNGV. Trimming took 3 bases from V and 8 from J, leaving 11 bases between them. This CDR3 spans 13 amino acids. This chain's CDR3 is CASSFTSPDEQFF. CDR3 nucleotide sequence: TGTGCCAGCAGCTTCACCTCCCCGGATGAGCAGTTCTTC.

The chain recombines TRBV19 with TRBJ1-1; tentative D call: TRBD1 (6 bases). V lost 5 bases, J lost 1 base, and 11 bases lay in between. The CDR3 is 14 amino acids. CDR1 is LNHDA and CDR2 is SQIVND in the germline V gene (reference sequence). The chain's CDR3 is CASSQAGENTEAFF. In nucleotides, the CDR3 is TGTGCCAGTAGTCAGGCAGGGGAGAACACTGAAGCTTTCTTT.

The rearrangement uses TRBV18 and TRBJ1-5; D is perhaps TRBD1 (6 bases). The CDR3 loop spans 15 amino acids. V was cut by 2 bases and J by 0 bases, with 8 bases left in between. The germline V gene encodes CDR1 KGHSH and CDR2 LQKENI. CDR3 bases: TGTGCCAGCTCACCAGAGGGGGTTAGCAATCAGCCCCAGCATTTT. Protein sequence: CASSPEGVSNQPQHF.

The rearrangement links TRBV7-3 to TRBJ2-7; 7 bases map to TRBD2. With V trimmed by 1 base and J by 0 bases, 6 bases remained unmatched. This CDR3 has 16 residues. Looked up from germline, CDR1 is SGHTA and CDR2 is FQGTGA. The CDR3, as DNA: TGTGCCAGCAGCTTAAATCCTAGCGGAAACTCCTACGAGCAGTACTTC. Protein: CASSLNPSGNSYEQYF.

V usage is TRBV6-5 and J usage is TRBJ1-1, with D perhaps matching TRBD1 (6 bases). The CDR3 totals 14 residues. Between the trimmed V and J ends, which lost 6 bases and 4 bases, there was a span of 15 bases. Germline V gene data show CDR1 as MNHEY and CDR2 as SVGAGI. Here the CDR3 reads CASRRTDGVTEAFF. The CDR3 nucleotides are TGTGCCAGCAGACGGACAGACGGCGTCACTGAAGCTTTCTTT.

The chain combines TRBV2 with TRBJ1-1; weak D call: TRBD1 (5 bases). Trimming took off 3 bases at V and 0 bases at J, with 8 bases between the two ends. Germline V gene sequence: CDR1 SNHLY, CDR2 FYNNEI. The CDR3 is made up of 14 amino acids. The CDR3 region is CASSDSGMNTEAFF. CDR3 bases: TGTGCCAGCAGTGACTCAGGGATGAACACTGAAGCTTTCTTT.

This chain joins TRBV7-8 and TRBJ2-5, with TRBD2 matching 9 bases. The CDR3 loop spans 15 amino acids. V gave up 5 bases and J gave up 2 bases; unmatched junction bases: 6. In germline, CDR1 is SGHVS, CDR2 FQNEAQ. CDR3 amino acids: CASSLSGGTQETQYF. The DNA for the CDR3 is TGTGCCAGCAGCCTTAGCGGGGGCACACAAGAGACCCAGTACTTC.

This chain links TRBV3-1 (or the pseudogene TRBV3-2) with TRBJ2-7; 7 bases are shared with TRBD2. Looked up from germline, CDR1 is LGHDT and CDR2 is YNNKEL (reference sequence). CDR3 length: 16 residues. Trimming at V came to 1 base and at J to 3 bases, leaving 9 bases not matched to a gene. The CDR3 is CASSQGLAGLFYEQYF. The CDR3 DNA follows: TGTGCCAGCAGCCAAGGACTAGCTGGTCTCTTCTACGAGCAGTACTTC.

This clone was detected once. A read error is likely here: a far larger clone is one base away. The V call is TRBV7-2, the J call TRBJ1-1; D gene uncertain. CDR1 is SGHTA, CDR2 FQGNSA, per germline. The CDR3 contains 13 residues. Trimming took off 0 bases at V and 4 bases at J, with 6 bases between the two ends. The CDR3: CASSLARGTEAFF. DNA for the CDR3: TGTGCCAGCAGCTTAGCGCGTGGCACTGAAGCTTTCTTT.

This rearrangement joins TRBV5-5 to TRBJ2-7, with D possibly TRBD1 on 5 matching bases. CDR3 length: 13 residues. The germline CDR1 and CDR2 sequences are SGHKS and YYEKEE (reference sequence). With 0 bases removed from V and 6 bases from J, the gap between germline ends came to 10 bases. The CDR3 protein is CASSLAEGAEQYF. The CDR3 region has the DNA TGTGCCAGCAGCTTGGCCGAAGGGGCCGAGCAGTACTTC.

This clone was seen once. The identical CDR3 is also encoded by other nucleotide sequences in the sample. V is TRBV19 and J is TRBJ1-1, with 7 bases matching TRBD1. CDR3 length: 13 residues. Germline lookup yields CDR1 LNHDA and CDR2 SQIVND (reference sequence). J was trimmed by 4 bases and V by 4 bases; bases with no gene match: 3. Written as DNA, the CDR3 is TGTGCCAGTAGTACCCAGGGGGGCACTGAAGCTTTCTTT. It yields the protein CASSTQGGTEAFF.

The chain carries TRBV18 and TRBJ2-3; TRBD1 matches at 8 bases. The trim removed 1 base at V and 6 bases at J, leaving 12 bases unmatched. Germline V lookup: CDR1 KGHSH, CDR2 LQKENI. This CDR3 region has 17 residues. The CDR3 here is CASSPRPGQGDGDTQYF. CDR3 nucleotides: TGTGCCAGCTCACCACGGCCTGGACAGGGCGACGGGGATACGCAGTATTTT. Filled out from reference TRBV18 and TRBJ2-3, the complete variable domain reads NAGVMQNPRHLVRRRGQEARLRCSPMKGHSHVYWYRQLPEEGLKFMVYLQKENIIDESGMPKERFSAEFPKEGPSILRIQQVVRGDSAAYFCASSPRPGQGDGDTQYFGPGTRLTVL.

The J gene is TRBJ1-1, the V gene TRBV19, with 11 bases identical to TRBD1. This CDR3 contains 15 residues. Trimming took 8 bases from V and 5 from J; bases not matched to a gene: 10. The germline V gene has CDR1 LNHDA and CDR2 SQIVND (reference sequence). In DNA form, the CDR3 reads TGTGCCAGTGTCCGGGACAGGGGGAAATATACTGAAGCTTTCTTT. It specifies CASVRDRGKYTEAFF.

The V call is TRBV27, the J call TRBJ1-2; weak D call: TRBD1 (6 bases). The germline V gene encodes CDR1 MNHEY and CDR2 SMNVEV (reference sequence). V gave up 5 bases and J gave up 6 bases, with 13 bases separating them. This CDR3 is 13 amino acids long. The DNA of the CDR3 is TGTGCCAGCAGTACTCTACAGGGAGATGGCTACACCTTC. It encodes CASSTLQGDGYTF.

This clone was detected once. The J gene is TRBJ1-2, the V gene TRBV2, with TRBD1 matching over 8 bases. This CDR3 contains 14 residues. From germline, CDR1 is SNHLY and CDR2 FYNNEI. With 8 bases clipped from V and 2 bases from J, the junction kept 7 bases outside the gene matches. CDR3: CASARGLFNYGYTF. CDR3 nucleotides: TGTGCCAGCGCCAGGGGGCTATTCAACTATGGCTACACCTTC.